This T cell receptor (beta chain) was retrieved from a study of blood T cells in healthy people across ages. Points on this clonotype: Its antigen is currently unknown.

A second roughly 7 to 11 cycle PCR used barcoded and J-beta primers. A single record per CDR3 protein comes from TCRdb applying MiXCR to the 5' RACE reads. The sample lists over 1.5 million distinct CDR3 sequences, around 50% seen once, with roughly 2.1% in the top ten. Study observations and caveats: A roughly linear age-dependent decrease characterized TCR beta diversity per million T cells.

Germline-derived CDR1 and CDR2 are MNHEY and SVGAGI. The CDR3 sequence is 18 residues long. V trimming: 2 bases; J trimming: 0 bases; junction bases outside the gene matches: 4. The sequence was obtained from a woman between 35 and 50 years old in good health. This chain uses TRBV6-5 with TRBJ2-6, with 10 bases fitting TRBD1. Sample: blood. The CDR3 region has the DNA TGTGCCAGCAGTTACCTGACAGGGGGCCTCTCTGGGGCCAACGTCCTGACTTTC. Translation gives CASSYLTGGLSGANVLTF.